These 30 T cell receptor beta chains were all obtained from the same sample, sequenced in a study of graft-versus-host responses after intestinal transplantation. No cognate antigen is known for these TCRs. Profiled with immunoSEQ multiplex PCR; TCRdb holds only in-frame clones, not every one. The sample consists of about 90,000 clones, over 80% of them appearing once. The sequencing used unstimulated CD8+ T cells sorted from spleen or lymph node cells, collected before transplant. The receptors were gathered from a human donor who was the organ donor for an intestinal transplant.

The chain has TRBV11-2 and TRBJ2-7; 12 bases agree with TRBD2. Germline V gene lookup returns CDR1 SGHAT and CDR2 FQNNGV. After removal of 0 bases from V and 7 bases from J, the junction contained 7 bases not matched to a gene. The CDR3 consists of 16 residues. The CDR3: CASSLEASGRAGEQYF. DNA of the CDR3: TGTGCCAGCAGCTTAGAAGCTAGCGGGAGGGCCGGTGAGCAGTACTTC.

The V gene is TRBV6-6, the J gene TRBJ1-1, with D tentatively TRBD1 (6 bases). V lost 4 bases, J lost 4 bases, and 13 bases lay in between. The CDR3 runs to 14 residues. CDR1 MNHNY and CDR2 SVGAGI come from the germline V gene (reference sequence). The CDR3 region is CASSLGGGSTEAFF. For the CDR3, the DNA is TGTGCCAGCAGTTTAGGGGGGGGAAGCACTGAAGCTTTCTTT.

This rearrangement joins TRBV5-5 to TRBJ1-4, with TRBD1 matching 8 bases. The CDR3 sequence is 17 residues long. From germline, CDR1 is SGHKS and CDR2 YYEKEE (reference sequence). The J segment lost 6 bases and the V segment lost 4 bases, leaving 14 bases of the junction unmatched. The CDR3 reads CASSQPFRGRKDEKLFF. The CDR3 DNA reads as TGTGCCAGCAGCCAGCCCTTCAGGGGGCGGAAAGATGAAAAACTGTTTTTT.

This clone was detected once. CDR3 DNA sequence: TGTGCCTGGAGTGCCCCGGTCCGTGTGCTCTGCACCTTC. It translates to CAWSAPVRVLCTF. V and J are TRBV30 and TRBJ1-2; no definite D call. The V gene's germline CDR1 is GTSNPN and CDR2 SVGIG (reference sequence). The CDR3 totals 13 residues. The germline V and J ends were trimmed by 1 base and 13 bases, with 19 bases remaining between them.

V is TRBV19 and J is TRBJ2-2, with 13 bases aligning to TRBD2. From germline, CDR1 is LNHDA and CDR2 SQIVND (reference sequence). V dropped 6 bases and J dropped 7; count of bases not matched to a gene: 11. CDR3 length: 17 amino acids. CDR3 nucleotide sequence: TGTGCCAGTAGACCGGGACTAGCGGGGAAAGGGGACGGGGAGCTGTTTTTT. This codes for CASRPGLAGKGDGELFF.

The rearrangement uses TRBV18 and TRBJ2-7; 12 bases align to TRBD2. The length of the CDR3 is 17 residues. CDR1 is KGHSH, CDR2 LQKENI, per germline. The V and J ends lost 0 bases and 3 bases, in that order; junction bases with no gene match: 6. DNA for the CDR3: TGTGCCAGCTCACCACCGACTAGCGGGAGTAACTTCTACGAGCAGTACTTC. Residues: CASSPPTSGSNFYEQYF.

V usage is TRBV6-4 and J usage is TRBJ2-7, with TRBD2 identical over 7 bases. The junction had 6 bases not matched to a gene; V was cut back by 4 bases and J by 6 bases. CDR1 MRHNA and CDR2 SNTAGT come from the germline V gene. The CDR3 consists of 13 residues. CDR3 DNA sequence: TGTGCCAGCAGTGTAGGGGAGGGTCGCGAGCAGTACTTC. Its protein product is CASSVGEGREQYF.

The CDR3 protein is CASGSEGATEAFF. CDR3 coding DNA: TGTGCTAGTGGTTCAGAGGGGGCCACTGAAGCTTTCTTT. This chain links TRBV12-5 with TRBJ1-1, with TRBD1 matching 7 bases. CDR1 is LGHNT, CDR2 FRNRAP, per germline. The CDR3 is made up of 13 amino acids. The J segment lost 4 bases and the V segment lost 4 bases, leaving 3 bases of the junction unmatched. The full variable domain, rest sourced from reference TRBV12-5 and TRBJ1-1, is DARVTQTPRHKVTEMGQEVTMRCQPILGHNTVFWYRQTMMQGLELLAYFRNRAPLDDSGMPKDRFSAEMPDATLATLKIQPSEPRDSAVYFCASGSEGATEAFFGQGTRLTVV.

The chain employs TRBV4-2 and TRBJ2-5, with D unresolved. The CDR3 contains 13 residues. Germline CDR1 LGHNA, CDR2 YNFKEQ. Trimming took off 0 bases at V and 1 base at J, with 3 bases between the two ends. The CDR3 DNA follows: TGTGCCAGCAGCCAAGACTTCCAAGAGACCCAGTACTTC. Protein sequence: CASSQDFQETQYF.

The chain couples TRBV11-3 to TRBJ1-3, with TRBD1 matching over 9 bases. This CDR3 region has 17 residues. The ends lost 5 bases at V and 2 bases at J; junction bases unmatched: 10. From germline, CDR1 is SGHNT and CDR2 YENEEA. In nucleotides, the CDR3 is TGTGCCAGCAGCCCACTGGGACAGGGCTGGGCTGGAAACACCATATATTTT. This translates into CASSPLGQGWAGNTIYF.

V gene TRBV27 combines with J gene TRBJ2-5, with D maybe TRBD2 (6 bases). The J call may not be correct, given that the DNA end is closer to TRBJ2-7. The CDR3 length is 14 residues. In germline, CDR1 is MNHEY, CDR2 SMNVEV (reference sequence). The CDR3 nucleotides are TGTGCCAGCAGTTTAGCCGGGAGCTCCTACGAGCAGTACTTC. Amino acid sequence: CASSLAGSSYEQYF.

This clone was recorded only once. This chain links TRBV4-1 with TRBJ2-1, with D possibly being TRBD2 (6 bases). Trimming took 5 bases from V and 6 from J, leaving 17 bases between them. The CDR3 contains 15 residues. Germline CDR1 MGHRA, CDR2 YSYEKL. CDR3 DNA: TGCGCCAGCAGCGGGGACTTACTTCGTCTCAATGAGCAGTTCTTC. Protein product: CASSGDLLRLNEQFF.

The genes are TRBV19 and TRBJ2-5; TRBD2 agrees at 7 bases. With the DNA end fitting TRBJ2-7 better, the J assignment may be wrong. This CDR3 comprises 14 residues. Germline assignment: CDR1 LNHDA and CDR2 SQIVND (reference sequence). CDR3 in DNA: TGTGCCAGTAGTACGGCTAGCGGAGCCTACGAGCAGTACTTC. Encoded protein: CASSTASGAYEQYF.

This clone was detected a few times. The chain links TRBV4-1 to TRBJ2-5; D not resolved. Looked up from germline, CDR1 is MGHRA and CDR2 is YSYEKL. V was clipped by 1 base and J by 2 bases, with 11 bases between them. The CDR3 consists of 15 residues. The CDR3 DNA sequence: TGCGCCAGCAGCCAAGGATCGAAACTACAAGAGACCCAGTACTTC. Translated: CASSQGSKLQETQYF.

The rearrangement joins TRBV7-2 to TRBJ2-7; D may be TRBD2 (5 bases). V gave up 5 bases and J gave up 0 bases, with 14 bases separating them. This CDR3 has 15 residues. The germline CDR1 and CDR2 sequences are SGHTA and FQGNSA. CDR3 coding DNA: TGTGCCAGCAGCCCCCGCAGAGGGAGCTCCTACGAGCAGTACTTC. This codes for CASSPRRGSSYEQYF.

The V call is TRBV5-1, the J call TRBJ2-5; D possibly corresponds to TRBD2 (6 bases). The DNA end favors TRBJ2-7, so the J call may be wrong. The V gene's germline CDR1 is SGHRS and CDR2 YFSETQ. The CDR3 has 15 residues. CDR3 sequence: CASSGGGGVKVEQYF. CDR3 nucleotides: TGCGCCAGCAGCGGGGGTGGAGGGGTTAAGGTCGAGCAGTACTTC.

The chain uses TRBV28 and TRBJ1-5; 7 bases align to TRBD1. CDR1 is MDHEN and CDR2 is SYDVKM in the germline V gene. V lost 3 bases and J lost 6; bases outside the gene matches: 8. This CDR3 is built from 15 residues. The CDR3 DNA follows: TGTGCCAGCAGTTTGCAGGGGGTGGGTGCTCAGCCCCAGCATTTT. Amino acids: CASSLQGVGAQPQHF.

This clone has a single count. The V call is TRBV19, the J call TRBJ1-1; D call uncertain. The CDR3 extends over 11 amino acids. Trimming shortened V by 10 bases and J by 4 bases, and 10 bases separated the two germline ends. Germline V CDR1 and CDR2: LNHDA, SQIVND (reference sequence). CDR3 DNA: TGTGCCACGGGTTCGGGCACTGAAGCTTTCTTT. Protein product: CATGSGTEAFF.

The chain couples TRBV9 to TRBJ1-1; D unresolved. The V gene lost 0 bases and the J gene lost 2 bases, with 5 bases spanning the gap. The germline CDR1 and CDR2 sequences are SGDLS and YYNGEE. CDR3 length equals 13 residues. DNA of the CDR3: TGTGCCAGCAGCGTAGCGAGAAACACTGAAGCTTTCTTT. Its protein product is CASSVARNTEAFF.

To note about this clone: Other DNA sequences in the same sample also yield this CDR3. V and J are TRBV27 and TRBJ2-7; TRBD2 matches at 7 bases. This CDR3 contains 16 residues. V trimming: 5 bases; J trimming: 0 bases; junction bases outside the gene matches: 10. Germline loops: CDR1 MNHEY, CDR2 SMNVEV (reference sequence). The CDR3 nucleotides read TGTGCCAGCAGTCCGTCTAGCGGATTACACTCCTACGAGCAGTACTTC. Translated, it gives CASSPSSGLHSYEQYF.

V and J are TRBV5-4 and TRBJ2-1, with 8 bases lining up with TRBD2. Germline loops: CDR1 SGHNT, CDR2 YYREEE (reference sequence). CDR3 length equals 16 residues. V lost 9 bases, J lost 0 bases, and 11 bases stayed unmatched. CDR3 coding DNA: TGTGCCACAAGCGGGGGTCAGTTGAGCTCCTACAATGAGCAGTTCTTC. The encoded protein is CATSGGQLSSYNEQFF.

This clone has a single count. The chain is built from TRBV5-6 and TRBJ2-7, with 9 bases matching TRBD2. Germline V gene data show CDR1 as SGHDT and CDR2 as YYEEEE. The ends lost 4 bases at V and 1 base at J; junction bases unmatched: 9. CDR3 length equals 16 residues. As DNA, the CDR3 is TGTGCCAGCAGCCCCGACAGCGGGGGGTCGTCCTACGAGCAGTACTTC. Residues: CASSPDSGGSSYEQYF. Combining the CDR3 with reference TRBV5-6 and TRBJ2-7 gives the whole variable domain DAGVTQSPTHLIKTRGQQVTLRCSPKSGHDTVSWYQQALGQGPQFIFQYYEEEERQRGNFPDRFSGHQFPNYSSELNVNALLLGDSALYLCASSPDSGGSSYEQYFGPGTRLTVT.

The J gene is TRBJ2-2, the V gene TRBV7-9; 11 positions match TRBD2. V lost 6 bases to trimming and J lost 4 bases; unmatched junction nucleotides: 10. This CDR3 comprises 17 residues. Germline CDR1 and CDR2: SEHNR and FQNEAQ (reference sequence). The CDR3 coding sequence is TGTGCCAGCAGTAAGGGCCCGGGACTAGCGGCCACCGGGGAGCTGTTTTTT. Amino acid sequence: CASSKGPGLAATGELFF.

V usage is TRBV5-4 and J usage is TRBJ2-7, with D tentatively TRBD1 (5 bases). The CDR3 consists of 14 residues. V shed 4 bases and J shed 0 bases, with 11 bases lying between them. Looked up from germline, CDR1 is SGHNT and CDR2 is YYREEE (reference sequence). The DNA for the CDR3 is TGTGCCAGCAGCGCCAGACAGTCCTCCTACGAGCAGTACTTC. It encodes CASSARQSSYEQYF.

The chain links TRBV6-6 to TRBJ1-1, with D possibly being TRBD1 (5 bases). Between the trimmed V and J ends, which lost 0 bases and 5 bases, there was a span of 10 bases. Germline V gives CDR1 MNHNY, CDR2 SVGAGI (reference sequence). This CDR3 comprises 14 residues. CDR3 sequence reads: CASSYSGGGTEAFF. The DNA for the CDR3 is TGTGCCAGCAGTTACTCGGGGGGAGGGACTGAAGCTTTCTTT.

This chain joins TRBV5-1 and TRBJ2-6; no clear D. In germline, CDR1 is SGHRS, CDR2 YFSETQ. CDR3 length: 19 amino acids. V lost 1 base, J lost 3 bases, and 20 bases lay in between. The CDR3 reads CASSLSTTYSTGGANVLTF. DNA for the CDR3: TGCGCCAGCAGCTTGAGTACCACCTACTCAACCGGTGGGGCCAACGTCCTGACTTTC.

This clone was counted once. V usage is TRBV11-1 and J usage is TRBJ2-7, with D uncertain. The CDR3 is 14 amino acids. Germline V CDR1 and CDR2: SGHAT, FQDESV (reference sequence). V was clipped by 2 bases and J by 7 bases, with 15 bases between them. The CDR3 DNA reads TGTGCCAGCAGCTTACCCCCGACACCGGATGAGCAGTACTTC. This translates into CASSLPPTPDEQYF.

This clone showed up just once. The chain uses TRBV19 and TRBJ2-1, with D perhaps TRBD2 (6 bases). V was pared by 6 bases and J by 5 bases, with 23 bases between. The CDR3 contains 17 residues. Germline assignment: CDR1 LNHDA and CDR2 SQIVND (reference sequence). CDR3 bases: TGTGCCAGTAGCTCCCCGGGGGTGGCAGGGAGTCACAATGAGCAGTTCTTC. As protein: CASSSPGVAGSHNEQFF.

The CDR3 reads CASSPRDFDYNEQFF. The CDR3 nucleotides read TGTGCCAGCAGCCCCCGGGACTTTGACTACAATGAGCAGTTCTTC. V and J are TRBV11-2 and TRBJ2-1, with D possibly matching TRBD2 (6 bases). In germline, CDR1 is SGHAT, CDR2 FQNNGV. Trimming removed 5 bases at V and 3 bases at J, with 14 bases between. CDR3 length: 15 amino acids. Combining the CDR3 with reference TRBV11-2 and TRBJ2-1 gives the whole variable domain EAGVAQSPRYKIIEKRQSVAFWCNPISGHATLYWYQQILGQGPKLLIQFQNNGVVDDSQLPKDRFSAERLKGVDSTLKIQPAKLEDSAVYLCASSPRDFDYNEQFFGPGTRLTVL.

Written as DNA, the CDR3 is TGTGCCAGCAGCGGAGTGGACGAGCAGTACTTC. This gives the protein CASSGVDEQYF. The chain uses TRBV7-9 and TRBJ2-7; D ambiguous. CDR3 length: 11 residues. Germline lookup yields CDR1 SEHNR and CDR2 FQNEAQ (reference sequence). V was cut by 5 bases and J by 5 bases, with 7 bases left in between.